This note documents a single T cell receptor beta chain sequence. Its target is unknown. This CDR3 is 15 amino acids long. The germline gives CDR1 MNHEY, CDR2 SMNVEV (reference sequence). V lost 4 bases to trimming and J lost 6 bases, with 16 bases between them. Here immunoSEQ multiplex PCR was the method, and the copy in TCRdb shows in-frame clones only, minus some. This table holds tens of thousands of clones, 85% to 90% found once. These data originate in a study of T cell responses to AZD1222 COVID-19 vaccine. General study results and limits: A reported finding is that nearly half of spike-specific TCRs target unmutated variant regions. An increase in Spike-specific TCR breadth and depth was observed after two AZD1222 doses. Every sample of the repertoires postdated the peak T cell response.

The source was peripheral blood, collected on day 0 of AZD1222 vaccination. The chain has TRBV27 and TRBJ2-1; no definite D call. This receptor was obtained from an adult in good health. Here the CDR3 DNA reads TGTGCCAGCAGTTCCGGACCTGGATGGGGCAATGAGCAGTTCTTC. The encoded protein is CASSSGPGWGNEQFF.